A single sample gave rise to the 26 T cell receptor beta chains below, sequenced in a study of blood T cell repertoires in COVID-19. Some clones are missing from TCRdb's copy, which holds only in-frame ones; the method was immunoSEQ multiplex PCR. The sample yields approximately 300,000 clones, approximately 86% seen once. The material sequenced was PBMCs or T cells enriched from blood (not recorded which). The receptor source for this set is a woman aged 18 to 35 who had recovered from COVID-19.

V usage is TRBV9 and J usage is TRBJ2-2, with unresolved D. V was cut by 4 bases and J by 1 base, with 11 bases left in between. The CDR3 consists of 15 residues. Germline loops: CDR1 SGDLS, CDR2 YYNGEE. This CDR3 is CASSTRHQNTGELFF. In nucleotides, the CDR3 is TGTGCCAGCAGCACCCGACACCAGAACACCGGGGAGCTGTTTTTT.

CDR3 nucleotides: TGTGCCAGCAGTGATTTTTCAGGGGATGGCTACACCTTC. This gives the protein CASSDFSGDGYTF. V and J are TRBV6-1 and TRBJ1-2; a weak D match, TRBD1 (6 bases). With 3 bases removed from V and 6 bases from J, the gap between germline ends came to 11 bases. CDR1 MNHNS and CDR2 SASEGT come from the germline V gene. The CDR3 runs 13 residues.

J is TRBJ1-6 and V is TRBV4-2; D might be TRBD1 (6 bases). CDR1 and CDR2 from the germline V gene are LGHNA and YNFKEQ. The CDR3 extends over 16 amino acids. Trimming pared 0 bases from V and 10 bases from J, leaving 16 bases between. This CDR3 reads CASSQDDGGRRSPLHF. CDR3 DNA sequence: TGTGCCAGCAGCCAAGATGACGGGGGGCGGCGGTCACCCCTCCACTTT.

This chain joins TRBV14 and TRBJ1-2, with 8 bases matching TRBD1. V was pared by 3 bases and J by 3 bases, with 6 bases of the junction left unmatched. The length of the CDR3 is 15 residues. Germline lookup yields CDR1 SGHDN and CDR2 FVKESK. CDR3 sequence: CASSQFQGADYGYTF. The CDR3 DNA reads TGTGCCAGCAGCCAGTTTCAGGGGGCTGACTATGGCTACACCTTC.

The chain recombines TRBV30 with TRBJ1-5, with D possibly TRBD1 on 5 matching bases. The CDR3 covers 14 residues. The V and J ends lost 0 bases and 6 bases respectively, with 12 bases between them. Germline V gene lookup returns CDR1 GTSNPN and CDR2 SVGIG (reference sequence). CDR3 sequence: CAWSVVGGSQPQHF. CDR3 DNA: TGTGCCTGGAGTGTAGTCGGGGGGAGTCAGCCCCAGCATTTT.

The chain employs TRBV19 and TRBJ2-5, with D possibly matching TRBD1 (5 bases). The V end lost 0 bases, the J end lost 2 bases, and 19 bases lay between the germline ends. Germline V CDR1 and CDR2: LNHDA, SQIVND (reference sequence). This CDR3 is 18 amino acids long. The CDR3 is CASSIDLPEQGIQETQYF. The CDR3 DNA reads TGTGCCAGTAGTATAGATCTTCCAGAGCAGGGCATACAAGAGACCCAGTACTTC.

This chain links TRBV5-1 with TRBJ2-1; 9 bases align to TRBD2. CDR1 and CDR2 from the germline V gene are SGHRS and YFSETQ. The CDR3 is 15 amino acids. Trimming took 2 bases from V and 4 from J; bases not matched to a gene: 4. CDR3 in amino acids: CASSLAGGGYNEQFF. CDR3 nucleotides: TGCGCCAGCAGCTTAGCGGGGGGAGGATACAATGAGCAGTTCTTC.

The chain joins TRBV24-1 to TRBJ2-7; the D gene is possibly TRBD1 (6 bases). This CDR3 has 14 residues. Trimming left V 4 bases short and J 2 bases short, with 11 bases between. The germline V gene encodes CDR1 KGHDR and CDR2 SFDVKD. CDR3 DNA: TGTGCCACCAGTGAGACGACAGGCGCCTACGAGCAGTACTTC. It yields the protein CATSETTGAYEQYF.

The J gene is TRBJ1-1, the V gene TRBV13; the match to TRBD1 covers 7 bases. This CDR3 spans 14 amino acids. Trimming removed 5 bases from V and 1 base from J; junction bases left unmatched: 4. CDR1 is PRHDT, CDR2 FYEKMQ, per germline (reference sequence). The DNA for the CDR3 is TGTGCCAGCAGCGAGGGACAGTGGAACACTGAAGCTTTCTTT. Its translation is CASSEGQWNTEAFF.

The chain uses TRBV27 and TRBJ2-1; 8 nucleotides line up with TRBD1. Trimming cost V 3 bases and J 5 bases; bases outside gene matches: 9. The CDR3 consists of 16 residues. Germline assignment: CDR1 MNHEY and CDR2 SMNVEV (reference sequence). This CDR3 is CASSFNHGTGNNEQFF. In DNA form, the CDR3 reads TGTGCCAGCAGTTTTAACCACGGGACAGGCAACAATGAGCAGTTCTTC.

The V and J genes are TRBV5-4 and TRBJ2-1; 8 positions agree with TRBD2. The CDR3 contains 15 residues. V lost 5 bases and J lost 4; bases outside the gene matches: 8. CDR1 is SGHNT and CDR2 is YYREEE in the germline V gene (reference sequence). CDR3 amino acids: CASSPVSGSYNEQFF. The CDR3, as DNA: TGTGCCAGCAGTCCAGTCAGCGGGAGTTACAATGAGCAGTTCTTC.

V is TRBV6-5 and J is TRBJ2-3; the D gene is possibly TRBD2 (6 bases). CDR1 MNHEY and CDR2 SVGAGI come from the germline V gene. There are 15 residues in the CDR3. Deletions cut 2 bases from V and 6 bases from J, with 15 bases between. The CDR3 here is CASSYRRGRGDTQYF. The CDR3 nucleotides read TGTGCCAGCAGTTACCGGCGGGGAAGAGGGGATACGCAGTATTTT.

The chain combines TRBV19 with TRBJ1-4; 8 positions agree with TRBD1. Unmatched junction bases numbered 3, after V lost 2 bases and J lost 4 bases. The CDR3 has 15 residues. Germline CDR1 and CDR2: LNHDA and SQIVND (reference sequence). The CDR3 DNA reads TGTGCCAGTAGTATACTCGGACAGGGTAATGAAAAACTGTTTTTT. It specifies CASSILGQGNEKLFF.

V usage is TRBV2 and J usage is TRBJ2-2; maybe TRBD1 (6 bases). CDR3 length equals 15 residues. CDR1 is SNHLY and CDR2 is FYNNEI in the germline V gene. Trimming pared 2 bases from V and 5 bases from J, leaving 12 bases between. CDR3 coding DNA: TGTGCCAGCAGTGAAAGGACAGCCCCGACCGGGGAGCTGTTTTTT. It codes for CASSERTAPTGELFF.

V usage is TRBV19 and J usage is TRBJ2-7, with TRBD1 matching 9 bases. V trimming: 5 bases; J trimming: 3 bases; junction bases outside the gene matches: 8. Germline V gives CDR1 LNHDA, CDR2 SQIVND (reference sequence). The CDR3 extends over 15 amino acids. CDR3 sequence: CASSLTGTGIYEQYF. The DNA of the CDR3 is TGTGCCAGTAGTCTCACCGGGACAGGGATCTACGAGCAGTACTTC.

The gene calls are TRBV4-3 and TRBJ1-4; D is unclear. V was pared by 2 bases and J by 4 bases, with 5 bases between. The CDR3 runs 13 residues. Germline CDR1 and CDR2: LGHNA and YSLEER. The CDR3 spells CASSQYLNEKLFF. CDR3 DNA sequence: TGCGCCAGCAGCCAATATCTTAATGAAAAACTGTTTTTT.

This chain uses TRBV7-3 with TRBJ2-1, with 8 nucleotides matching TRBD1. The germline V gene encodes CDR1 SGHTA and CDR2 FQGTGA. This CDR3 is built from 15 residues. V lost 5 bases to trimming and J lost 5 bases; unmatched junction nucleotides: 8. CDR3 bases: TGTGCCAGCAGCCCCAGACAGGGGAGCGACAATGAGCAGTTCTTC. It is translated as CASSPRQGSDNEQFF.

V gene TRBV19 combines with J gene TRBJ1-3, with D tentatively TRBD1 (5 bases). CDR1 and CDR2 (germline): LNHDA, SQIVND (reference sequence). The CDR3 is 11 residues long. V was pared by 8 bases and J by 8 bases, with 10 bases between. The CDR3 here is CASSGGYTIYF. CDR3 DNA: TGTGCCAGTTCCGGGGGATACACCATATATTTT.

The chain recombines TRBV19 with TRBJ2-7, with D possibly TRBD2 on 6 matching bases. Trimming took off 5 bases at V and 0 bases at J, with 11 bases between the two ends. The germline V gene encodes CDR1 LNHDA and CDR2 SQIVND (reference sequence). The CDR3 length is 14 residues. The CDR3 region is CASSPRDGSYEQYF. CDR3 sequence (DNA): TGTGCCAGTAGTCCGCGGGACGGCTCCTACGAGCAGTACTTC.

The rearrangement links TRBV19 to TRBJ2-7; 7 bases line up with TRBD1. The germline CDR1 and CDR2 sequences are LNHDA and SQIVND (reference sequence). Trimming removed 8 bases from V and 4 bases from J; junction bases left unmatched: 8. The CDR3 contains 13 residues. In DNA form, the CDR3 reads TGTGCCAGTCCGGGACAGCGACTGTACGAGCAGTACTTC. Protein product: CASPGQRLYEQYF.

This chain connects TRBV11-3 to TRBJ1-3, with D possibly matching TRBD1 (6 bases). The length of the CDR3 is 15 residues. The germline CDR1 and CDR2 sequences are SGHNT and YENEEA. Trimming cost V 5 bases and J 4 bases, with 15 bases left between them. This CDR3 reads CASSKQGLTGNTIYF. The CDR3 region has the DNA TGTGCCAGCAGCAAACAGGGTCTGACAGGAAACACCATATATTTT.

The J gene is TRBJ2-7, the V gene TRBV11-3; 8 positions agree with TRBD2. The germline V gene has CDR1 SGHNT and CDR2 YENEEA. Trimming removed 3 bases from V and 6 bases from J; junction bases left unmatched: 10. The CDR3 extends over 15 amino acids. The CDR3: CASSFGGAQPREQYF. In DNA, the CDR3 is TGTGCCAGCAGCTTCGGGGGGGCGCAGCCTCGCGAGCAGTACTTC. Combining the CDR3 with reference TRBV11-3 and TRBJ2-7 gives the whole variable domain EAGVVQSPRYKIIEKKQPVAFWCNPISGHNTLYWYLQNLGQGPELLIRYENEEAVDDSQLPKDRFSAERLKGVDSTLKIQPAELGDSAVYLCASSFGGAQPREQYFGPGTRLTVT.

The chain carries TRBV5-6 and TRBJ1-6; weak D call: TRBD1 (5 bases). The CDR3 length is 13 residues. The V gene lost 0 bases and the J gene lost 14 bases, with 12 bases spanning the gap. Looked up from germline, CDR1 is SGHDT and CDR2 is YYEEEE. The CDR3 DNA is TGTGCCAGCAGCTTGGTGGGCAGGGTCGCCCTCCACTTT. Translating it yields CASSLVGRVALHF.

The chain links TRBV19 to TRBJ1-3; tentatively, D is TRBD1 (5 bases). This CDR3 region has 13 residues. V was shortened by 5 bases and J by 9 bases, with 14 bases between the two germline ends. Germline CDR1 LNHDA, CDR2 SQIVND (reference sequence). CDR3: CASSPLRELTIYF. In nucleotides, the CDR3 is TGTGCCAGTAGTCCCCTCAGGGAACTCACCATATATTTT.

CDR3: CASSLYGRGEAFF. The DNA for the CDR3 is TGTGCCAGCAGTTTATACGGCAGGGGTGAAGCTTTCTTT. The chain uses TRBV12-3 or TRBV12-4 and TRBJ1-1; weak D call: TRBD1 (6 bases). V gave up 2 bases and J gave up 7 bases, with 11 bases separating them. The CDR3 runs to 13 residues.

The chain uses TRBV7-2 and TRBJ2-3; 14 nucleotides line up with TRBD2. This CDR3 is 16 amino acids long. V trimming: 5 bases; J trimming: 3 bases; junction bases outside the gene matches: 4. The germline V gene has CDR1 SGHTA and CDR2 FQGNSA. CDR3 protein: CASSGGLAGGTDTQYF. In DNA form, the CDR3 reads TGTGCCAGCAGCGGAGGACTAGCGGGGGGAACAGATACGCAGTATTTT.